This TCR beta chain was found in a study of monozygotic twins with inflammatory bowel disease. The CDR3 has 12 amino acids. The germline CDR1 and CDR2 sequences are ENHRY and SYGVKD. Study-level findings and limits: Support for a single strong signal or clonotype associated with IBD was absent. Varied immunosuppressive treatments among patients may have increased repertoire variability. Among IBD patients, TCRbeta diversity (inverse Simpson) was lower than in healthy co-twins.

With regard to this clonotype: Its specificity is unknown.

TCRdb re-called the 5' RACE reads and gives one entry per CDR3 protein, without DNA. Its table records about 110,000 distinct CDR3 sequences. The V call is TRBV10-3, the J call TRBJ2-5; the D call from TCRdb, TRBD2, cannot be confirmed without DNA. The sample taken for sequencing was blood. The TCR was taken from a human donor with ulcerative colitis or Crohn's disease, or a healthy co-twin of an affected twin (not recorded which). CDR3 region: CAMGTSEETQYF.